Below, 15 T cell receptor beta chains from the same sample are listed, as sequenced in a study of identical twins. TCRdb fed the 5' RACE reads into MiXCR, producing one record per CDR3 protein. The data contain approximately 410,000 distinct CDR3 sequences, approximately 17% of them singletons. The material sequenced was naive T cells sorted from blood. These receptors originate from a man aged 50-59 years in good health.

The table lists this clonotype with a few counts. The chain recombines TRBV6-1 with TRBJ2-1, with a weak D call TRBD2 (5 bases). The germline V gene has CDR1 MNHNS and CDR2 SASEGT. Trimming took off 6 bases at V and 5 bases at J, with 14 bases between the two ends. The CDR3 consists of 14 residues. Here the CDR3 DNA reads TGTGCCAGCAGCGCCGGGGAATTTCACAATGAGCAGTTCTTC. As protein: CASSAGEFHNEQFF.

The chain carries TRBV29-1 and TRBJ1-1; TRBD1 agrees at 9 bases. The CDR3 is made up of 14 amino acids. Trimming cost V 6 bases and J 6 bases; bases outside gene matches: 11. From germline, CDR1 is SQVTM and CDR2 ANQGSEA. In nucleotides, the CDR3 is TGCAGCGTCCTTTCGGGACAGGGTTCCGCTGAAGCTTTCTTT. Protein sequence: CSVLSGQGSAEAFF. The full variable domain, its missing parts supplied by reference TRBV29-1 and TRBJ1-1, is SAVISQKPSRDICQRGTSLTIQCQVDSQVTMMFWYRQQPGQSLTLIATANQGSEATYESGFVIDKFPISRPNLTFSTLTVSNMSPEDSSIYLCSVLSGQGSAEAFFGQGTRLTVV.

The gene calls are TRBV20-1 and TRBJ2-3; TRBD2 matches at 9 bases. V lost 2 bases to trimming and J lost 2 bases; unmatched junction nucleotides: 8. The CDR3 contains 16 residues. Germline V gene sequence: CDR1 DFQATT, CDR2 SNEGSKA (reference sequence). CDR3 nucleotide sequence: TGCAGTGCTAGACTCTCGACTAGCGGCATCACAGATACGCAGTATTTT. Its translation is CSARLSTSGITDTQYF.

This clonotype was counted only a few times. The CDR3 DNA sequence: TGTGCCAGCAGCTTACATTCGGAGGGACCGCAGTATTTT. Translated: CASSLHSEGPQYF. The chain links TRBV7-8 to TRBJ2-3; D is perhaps TRBD2 (6 bases). Germline V gene sequence: CDR1 SGHVS, CDR2 FQNEAQ. The V gene lost 2 bases and the J gene lost 10 bases, with 13 bases spanning the gap. The CDR3 runs to 13 residues.

This clonotype has a handful of counts. V is TRBV20-1 and J is TRBJ2-6; 8 positions match TRBD1. From germline, CDR1 is DFQATT and CDR2 SNEGSKA (reference sequence). The CDR3 length is 16 residues. Germline trimming cut 0 bases from V and 2 bases from J; bases unmatched to any gene: 3. The CDR3 DNA sequence: TGCAGTGCTAGAGATCAGGGGGCTGCTGGGGCCAACGTCCTGACTTTC. Translated: CSARDQGAAGANVLTF.

This clonotype was counted only a few times. This chain uses TRBV11-2 with TRBJ1-2; the D gene is possibly TRBD1 (5 bases). The CDR3 is 10 residues long. Trimming cost V 8 bases and J 4 bases, with 5 bases left between them. From germline, CDR1 is SGHAT and CDR2 FQNNGV. The CDR3 sequence is CASGGYGYTF. CDR3 DNA sequence: TGTGCCAGCGGGGGCTATGGCTACACCTTC.

CDR3 nucleotide sequence: TGCGCCAGCAGCCAAGATTGGGAGGGTCTTCTAGCCAAAAACATTCAGTACTTC. It is translated as CASSQDWEGLLAKNIQYF. This sequence joins TRBV4-1 and TRBJ2-4; 7 bases match TRBD2. CDR3 length equals 18 residues. V lost 0 bases and J lost 0; bases outside the gene matches: 8. Germline V gene lookup returns CDR1 MGHRA and CDR2 YSYEKL.

The chain recombines TRBV7-2 with TRBJ1-1; D unresolved. The germline CDR1 and CDR2 sequences are SGHTA and FQGNSA. The CDR3 has 13 residues. V dropped 2 bases and J dropped 5 bases, with 9 bases sitting between them. The CDR3 nucleotides read TGTGCCAGCAGCTTATATTCCGGGACTGAAGCTTTCTTT. Translating gives CASSLYSGTEAFF.

The V call is TRBV5-1, the J call TRBJ2-2; a weak D match, TRBD1 (6 bases). The germline gives CDR1 SGHRS, CDR2 YFSETQ. The germline V and J ends were trimmed by 4 bases and 1 base, with 11 bases remaining between them. There are 15 residues in the CDR3. CDR3 DNA sequence: TGCGCCAGCAGCGAGGGACACGGGAACACCGGGGAGCTGTTTTTT. Translated, it gives CASSEGHGNTGELFF. Variable domain in full (rest from reference TRBV5-1 and TRBJ2-2): KAGVTQTPRYLIKTRGQQVTLSCSPISGHRSVSWYQQTPGQGLQFLFEYFSETQRNKGNFPGRFSGRQFSNSRSEMNVSTLELGDSALYLCASSEGHGNTGELFFGEGSRLTVL.

The chain couples TRBV5-1 to TRBJ1-1; D gene ambiguous. CDR3 length: 14 residues. Germline V gene lookup returns CDR1 SGHRS and CDR2 YFSETQ. V shed 0 bases and J shed 4 bases, with 10 bases lying between them. The CDR3 is CASSLAGQSTEAFF. The DNA for the CDR3 is TGCGCCAGCAGCTTGGCCGGGCAGTCCACTGAAGCTTTCTTT.

The V call is TRBV6-1, the J call TRBJ2-1, with D possibly TRBD2 on 6 matching bases. V lost 10 bases to trimming and J lost 0 bases, with 10 bases between them. Per germline, CDR1 MNHNS and CDR2 SASEGT. The CDR3 covers 13 residues. CDR3 DNA sequence: TGTGCCACCCGGGGGAGCTCCTACAATGAGCAGTTCTTC. Translating it yields CATRGSSYNEQFF.

This clonotype showed up just a few times. The J gene is TRBJ2-1, the V gene TRBV4-2, with no clear D. Germline CDR1 reads LGHNA; CDR2 reads YNFKEQ. The CDR3 is 16 amino acids. The V end was cut by 3 bases, the J end by 0 bases, with 12 bases between. The CDR3 DNA sequence: TGTGCCAGCAGCCAGGCCAGGAGCCTCTCCTACAATGAGCAGTTCTTC. Translation gives CASSQARSLSYNEQFF.

This clonotype has just a few counts. V usage is TRBV5-5 and J usage is TRBJ2-1; 11 bases align to TRBD1. This CDR3 comprises 16 residues. Trimming cost V 2 bases and J 10 bases; bases outside gene matches: 11. Germline CDR1 is SGHKS and CDR2 is YYEKEE (reference sequence). The DNA for the CDR3 is TGTGCCAGCAGCTTCATTGAGGGACAGGGGGGAAGGGAGCAGTTCTTC. Its translation is CASSFIEGQGGREQFF.

The chain uses TRBV6-2 or TRBV6-3 and TRBJ1-5, with TRBD1 matching 9 bases. Germline CDR1 reads MNHEY; CDR2 reads SVGEGT. This CDR3 comprises 16 residues. J lost 1 base, V lost 0 bases, and 1 base had no gene match. The CDR3 spells CASSYSDRGSNQPQHF. CDR3 bases: TGTGCCAGCAGTTACTCGGACAGGGGAAGCAATCAGCCCCAGCATTTT.

This clonotype was picked up many times. The chain's CDR3 is CASSQRTYSTDTQYF. In DNA form, the CDR3 reads TGTGCCAGCAGCCAGAGGACGTACTCCACAGATACGCAGTATTTT. This chain uses TRBV7-9 with TRBJ2-3; no clear D gene. The CDR3 contains 15 residues. The V gene lost 5 bases and the J gene lost 2 bases, with 14 bases spanning the gap. Germline V gene sequence: CDR1 SEHNR, CDR2 FQNEAQ (reference sequence).